This T cell receptor beta chain emerged from a study of blood T cell repertoires in COVID-19. Study background: Nucleic acid was either cDNA or gDNA, and it came from T cells, B-cell-depleted T cells, or PBMCs.

The table came from immunoSEQ multiplex PCR; TCRdb's copy has only in-frame clones and leaves some out. The sample consists of roughly 160,000 clones, 80% of them appearing once. CDR3 size: 15 residues. Germline values: CDR1 MNHEY, CDR2 SMNVEV (reference sequence). Trimming took off 4 bases at V and 9 bases at J, with 19 bases between the two ends. Sequencing was carried out using PBMCs or T cells enriched from blood (not recorded which). The sequence derives from a woman aged 55 to 70 who had recovered from COVID-19. This chain uses TRBV27 with TRBJ2-1; tentatively, D is TRBD2 (6 bases). DNA of the CDR3: TGTGCCAGCAGTTGGAGACAGCTAAACGGGGGTGAGCAGTTCTTC. Encoded protein: CASSWRQLNGGEQFF.